These 3 T cell receptor beta chains originate from one sample sequenced in a study of identical twins (dated by TCRdb to between 2015 and 2016). The library was prepared using 5' RACE. The data were produced on an Illumina HiSeq 2000. TCRdb ran its own pipeline on the public reads, namely fastp trimming at Q25 and MiXCR clone calling, and kept in-frame beta chains. Each CDR3 protein appears once, grouped with its most common genes and DNA. Counted in this sample were hundreds of thousands of distinct CDR3 sequences; 9.5% of them appeared once. The ten largest clonotypes hold roughly 6.4% of the sample. This sample was also put to use in a study of yellow fever vaccine responses in identical twins.

Material for sequencing was CD8+ T cells sorted from blood. Receptors were obtained from a woman aged 18-29 years in good health.

The V and J genes are TRBV6-1 and TRBJ2-3; D might be TRBD2 (7 bases). Germline values: CDR1 MNHNS, CDR2 SASEGT. Trimming took off 8 bases at V and 1 base at J, with 13 bases between the two ends. The CDR3 length is 14 residues. The CDR3 nucleotides are TGTGCCAGCCCGAAGGGGGGGGGCACAGATACGCAGTATTTT. Protein: CASPKGGGTDTQYF.

The rearrangement links TRBV30 to TRBJ2-7, with D possibly being TRBD1 (6 bases). Germline V gives CDR1 GTSNPN, CDR2 SVGIG (reference sequence). The CDR3 contains 13 residues. V lost 3 bases to trimming and J lost 2 bases, with 11 bases between them. Written as DNA, the CDR3 is TGTGCCTGGAGCCGGGACACCACCTACGAGCAGTACTTC. Amino acid sequence: CAWSRDTTYEQYF.

This clonotype was seen at least ten times. The CDR3 sequence is CASSPVGQGIIEQYF. Here the CDR3 DNA reads TGTGCCAGCAGCCCGGTCGGACAGGGCATTATCGAGCAGTACTTC. The chain is built from TRBV9 and TRBJ2-7; TRBD1 aligns across 8 bases. Germline CDR1 reads SGDLS; CDR2 reads YYNGEE. CDR3 size: 15 residues. V was pared by 4 bases and J by 6 bases, with 12 bases of the junction left unmatched.